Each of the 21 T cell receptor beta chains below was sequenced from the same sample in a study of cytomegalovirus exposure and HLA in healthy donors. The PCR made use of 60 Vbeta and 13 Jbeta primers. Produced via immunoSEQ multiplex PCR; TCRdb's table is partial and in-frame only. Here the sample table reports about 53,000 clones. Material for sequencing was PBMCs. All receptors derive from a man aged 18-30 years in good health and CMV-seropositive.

The CDR3 spells CASSPRGQGDEQYF. The CDR3 nucleotides are TGTGCCAGCAGCCCCCGGGGACAGGGCGACGAGCAGTACTTC. This chain connects TRBV5-4 to TRBJ2-7; 9 bases fit TRBD1. There are 14 residues in the CDR3. The junction had 7 bases not matched to a gene; V was cut back by 4 bases and J by 5 bases. Germline V CDR1 and CDR2: SGHNT, YYREEE (reference sequence).

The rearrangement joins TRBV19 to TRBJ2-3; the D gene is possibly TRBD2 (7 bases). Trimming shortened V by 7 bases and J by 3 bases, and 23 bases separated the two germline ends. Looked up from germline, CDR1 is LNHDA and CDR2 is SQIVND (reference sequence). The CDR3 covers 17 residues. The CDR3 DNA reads TGTGCCAGTAAAGGCAAGGGGGGAGGGCCGGGTACAGATACGCAGTATTTT. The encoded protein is CASKGKGGGPGTDTQYF.

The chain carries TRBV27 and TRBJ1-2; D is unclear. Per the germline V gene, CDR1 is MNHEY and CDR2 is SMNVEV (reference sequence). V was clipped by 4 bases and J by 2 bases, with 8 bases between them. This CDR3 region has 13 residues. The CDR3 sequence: CASSSRPNYGYTF. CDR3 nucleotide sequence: TGTGCCAGCAGTTCGCGGCCCAACTATGGCTACACCTTC.

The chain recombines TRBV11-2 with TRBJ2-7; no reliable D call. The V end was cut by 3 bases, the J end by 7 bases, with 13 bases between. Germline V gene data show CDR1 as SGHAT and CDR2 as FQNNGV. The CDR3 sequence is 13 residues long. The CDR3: CASSFARRGEQYF. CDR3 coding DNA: TGTGCCAGCAGCTTTGCCCGGAGAGGAGAGCAGTACTTC. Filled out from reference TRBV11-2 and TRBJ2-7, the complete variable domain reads EAGVAQSPRYKIIEKRQSVAFWCNPISGHATLYWYQQILGQGPKLLIQFQNNGVVDDSQLPKDRFSAERLKGVDSTLKIQPAKLEDSAVYLCASSFARRGEQYFGPGTRLTVT.

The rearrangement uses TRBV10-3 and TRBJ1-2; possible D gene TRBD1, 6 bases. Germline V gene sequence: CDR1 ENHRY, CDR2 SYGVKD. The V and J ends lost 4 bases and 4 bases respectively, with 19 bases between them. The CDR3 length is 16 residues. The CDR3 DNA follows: TGTGCCATCAGTGGGATACAGGGTCCCTCGAGCTATGGCTACACCTTC. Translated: CAISGIQGPSSYGYTF.

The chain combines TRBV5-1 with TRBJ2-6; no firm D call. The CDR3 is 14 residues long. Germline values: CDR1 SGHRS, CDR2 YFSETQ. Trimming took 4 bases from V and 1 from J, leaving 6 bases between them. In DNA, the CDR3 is TGCGCCAGCAGCCCCGCGTCTGGGGCCAACGTCCTGACTTTC. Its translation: CASSPASGANVLTF.

The CDR3 protein is CASSRGDTQYF. The CDR3 region has the DNA TGTGCCAGCAGTAGGGGAGATACGCAGTATTTT. The rearrangement uses TRBV6-1 and TRBJ2-3, with D perhaps matching TRBD1 (5 bases). V gave up 5 bases and J gave up 5 bases, with 5 bases separating them. The CDR3 runs 11 residues. CDR1 is MNHNS and CDR2 is SASEGT in the germline V gene.

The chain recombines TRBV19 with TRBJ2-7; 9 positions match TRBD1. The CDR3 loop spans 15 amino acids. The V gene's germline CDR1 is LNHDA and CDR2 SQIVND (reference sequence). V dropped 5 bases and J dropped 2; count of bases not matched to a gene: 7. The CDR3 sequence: CASSGPGQGTYEQYF. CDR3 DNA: TGTGCCAGTAGTGGGCCGGGACAGGGTACCTACGAGCAGTACTTC.

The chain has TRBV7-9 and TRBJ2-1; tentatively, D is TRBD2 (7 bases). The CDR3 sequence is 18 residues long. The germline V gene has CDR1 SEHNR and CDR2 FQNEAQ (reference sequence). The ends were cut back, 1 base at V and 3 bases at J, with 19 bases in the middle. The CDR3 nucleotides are TGTGCCAGCAGCTTAGAGGGGGGTTGGGCGGGAGTCTACAATGAGCAGTTCTTC. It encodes CASSLEGGWAGVYNEQFF.

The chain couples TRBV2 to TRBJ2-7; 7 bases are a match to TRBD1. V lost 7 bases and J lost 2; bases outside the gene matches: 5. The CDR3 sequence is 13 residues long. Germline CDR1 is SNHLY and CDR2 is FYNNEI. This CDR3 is CASIRQGTYEQYF. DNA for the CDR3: TGTGCCAGCATTAGACAGGGAACCTACGAGCAGTACTTC.

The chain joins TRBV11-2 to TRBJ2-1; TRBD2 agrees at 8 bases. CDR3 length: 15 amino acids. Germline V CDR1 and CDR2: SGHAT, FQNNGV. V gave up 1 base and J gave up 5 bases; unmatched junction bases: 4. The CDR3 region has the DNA TGTGCCAGCAGCTTAGCGGGAGGGCGAAACAATGAGCAGTTCTTC. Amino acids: CASSLAGGRNNEQFF.

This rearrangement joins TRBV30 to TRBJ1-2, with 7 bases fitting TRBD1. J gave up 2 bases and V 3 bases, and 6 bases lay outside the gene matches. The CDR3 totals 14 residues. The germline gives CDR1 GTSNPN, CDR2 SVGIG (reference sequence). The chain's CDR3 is CAWSWDSMNYGYTF. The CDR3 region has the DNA TGTGCCTGGAGCTGGGACAGTATGAACTATGGCTACACCTTC.

CDR3 region: CATTSLGGNEQFF. In DNA form, the CDR3 reads TGTGCCACCACCTCGCTAGGTGGCAATGAGCAGTTCTTC. The chain is built from TRBV10-3 and TRBJ2-1; D call uncertain. Germline V CDR1 and CDR2: ENHRY, SYGVKD. V lost 10 bases to trimming and J lost 6 bases, with 16 bases between them. The CDR3 has 13 amino acids.

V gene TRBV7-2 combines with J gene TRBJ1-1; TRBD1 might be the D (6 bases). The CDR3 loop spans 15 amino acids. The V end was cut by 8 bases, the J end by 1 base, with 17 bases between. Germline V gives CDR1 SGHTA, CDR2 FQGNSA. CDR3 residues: CASVRGGAQNTEAFF. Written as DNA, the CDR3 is TGTGCCAGCGTTAGAGGGGGGGCTCAGAACACTGAAGCTTTCTTT.

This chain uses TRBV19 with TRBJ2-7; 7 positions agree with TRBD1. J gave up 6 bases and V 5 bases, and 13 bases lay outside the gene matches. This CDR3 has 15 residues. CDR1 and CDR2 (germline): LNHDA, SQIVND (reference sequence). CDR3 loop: CASSPYRGESREQYF. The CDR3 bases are TGTGCCAGTAGTCCATACAGGGGTGAGTCTCGCGAGCAGTACTTC.

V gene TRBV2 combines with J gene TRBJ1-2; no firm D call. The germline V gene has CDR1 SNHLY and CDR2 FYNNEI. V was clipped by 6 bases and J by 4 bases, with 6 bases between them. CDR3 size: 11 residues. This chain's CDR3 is CASSGSYGYTF. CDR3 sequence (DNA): TGTGCCAGCAGCGGTAGCTATGGCTACACCTTC.

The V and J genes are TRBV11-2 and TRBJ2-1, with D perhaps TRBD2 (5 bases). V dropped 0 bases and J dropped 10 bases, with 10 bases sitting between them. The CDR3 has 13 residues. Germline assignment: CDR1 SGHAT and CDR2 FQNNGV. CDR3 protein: CASSLERGKEQFF. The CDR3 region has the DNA TGTGCCAGCAGCTTAGAACGGGGAAAGGAGCAGTTCTTC.

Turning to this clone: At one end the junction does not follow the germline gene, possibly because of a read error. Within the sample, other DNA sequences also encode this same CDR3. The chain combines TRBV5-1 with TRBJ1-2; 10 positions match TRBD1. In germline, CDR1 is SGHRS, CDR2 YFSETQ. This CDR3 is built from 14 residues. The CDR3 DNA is TGCGCCAGCGGGACGGGACAGGGGAACTATGGCTACACTTTC. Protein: CASGTGQGNYGYTF.

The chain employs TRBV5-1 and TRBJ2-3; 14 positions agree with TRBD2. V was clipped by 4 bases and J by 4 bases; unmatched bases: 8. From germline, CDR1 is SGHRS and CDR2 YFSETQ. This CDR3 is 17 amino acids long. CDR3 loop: CASSVGTSGSLADTQYF. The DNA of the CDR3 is TGCGCCAGCAGCGTCGGGACTAGCGGGAGCTTAGCAGATACGCAGTATTTT.

CDR3 protein: CASSSSGFSTDTQYF. The DNA of the CDR3 is TGTGCCAGCAGCTCTAGCGGATTTAGCACAGATACGCAGTATTTT. The chain joins TRBV7-6 to TRBJ2-3; TRBD2 aligns across 7 bases. The CDR3 has 15 residues. The ends lost 4 bases at V and 0 bases at J; junction bases unmatched: 4. Per germline, CDR1 SGHVS and CDR2 FNYEAQ.

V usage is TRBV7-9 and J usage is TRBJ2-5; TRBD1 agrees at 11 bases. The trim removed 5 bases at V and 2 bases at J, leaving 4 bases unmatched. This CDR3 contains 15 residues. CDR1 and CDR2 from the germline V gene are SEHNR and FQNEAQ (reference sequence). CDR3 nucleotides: TGTGCCAGCAGCGAGGACAGGGGGCCTCAAGAGACCCAGTACTTC. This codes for CASSEDRGPQETQYF. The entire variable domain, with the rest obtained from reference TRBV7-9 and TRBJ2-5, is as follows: DTGVSQNPRHKITKRGQNVTFRCDPISEHNRLYWYRQTLGQGPEFLTYFQNEAQLEKSRLLSDRFSAERPKGSFSTLEIQRTEQGDSAMYLCASSEDRGPQETQYFGPGTRLLVL.